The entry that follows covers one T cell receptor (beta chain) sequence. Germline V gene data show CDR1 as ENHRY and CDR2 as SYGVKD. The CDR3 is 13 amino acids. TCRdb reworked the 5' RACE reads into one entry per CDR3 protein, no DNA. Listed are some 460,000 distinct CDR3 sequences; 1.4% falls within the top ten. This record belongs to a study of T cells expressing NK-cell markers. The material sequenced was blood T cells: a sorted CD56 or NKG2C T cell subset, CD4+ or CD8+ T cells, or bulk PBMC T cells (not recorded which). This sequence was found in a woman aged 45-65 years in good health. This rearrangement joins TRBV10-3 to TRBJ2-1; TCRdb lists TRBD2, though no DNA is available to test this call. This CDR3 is CAIRGLVNNEQFF.